The 9 T cell receptor beta chains reported below all come from one sample, sequenced in a study of blood T cell repertoires in COVID-19. The method was immunoSEQ multiplex PCR; TCRdb's version includes in-frame clones alone and lacks a portion of them. The sample consists of about 45,000 clones, around nine tenths of them appearing once. Sequencing was done on a sample of peripheral blood. The receptors shown here come from a human donor in a cohort sampled during active COVID-19.

The CDR3 loop reads CASSGIISGAKNTGELFF. The DNA for the CDR3 is TGTGCCAGCAGCGGGATCATTAGCGGGGCTAAGAACACCGGGGAGCTGTTTTTT. The V call is TRBV9, the J call TRBJ2-2; 8 nucleotides line up with TRBD2. CDR1 SGDLS and CDR2 YYNGEE come from the germline V gene. The V and J ends lost 3 bases and 1 base, in that order; junction bases with no gene match: 11. This CDR3 spans 18 amino acids.

The CDR3: CASSLGWDSPYGYTF. Here the CDR3 DNA reads TGTGCCAGCAGCTTAGGCTGGGACAGTCCCTATGGCTACACCTTC. The chain uses TRBV7-2 and TRBJ1-2; 7 bases fit TRBD1. Germline lookup yields CDR1 SGHTA and CDR2 FQGNSA. The V gene end was trimmed by 1 base and the J gene end by 4 bases; junction bases not matched to a gene: 6. This CDR3 is built from 15 residues.

The genes are TRBV4-1 and TRBJ2-7; a weak D match, TRBD2 (6 bases). From germline, CDR1 is MGHRA and CDR2 YSYEKL. The CDR3 is made up of 16 amino acids. V lost 1 base and J 5 bases, leaving 18 bases between the germline ends. The CDR3 DNA reads as TGCGCCAGCAGCCAAGGTCGGCGGGACCCTGGGGACGAGCAGTACTTC. Amino acids: CASSQGRRDPGDEQYF.

V is TRBV2 and J is TRBJ2-2; D is possibly TRBD1 (6 bases). Germline loops: CDR1 SNHLY, CDR2 FYNNEI. V lost 7 bases and J 2 bases, leaving 8 bases between the germline ends. The CDR3 extends over 13 amino acids. CDR3 DNA: TGTGCCAGCAAAGGGACAAACACCGGGGAGCTGTTTTTT. Translated: CASKGTNTGELFF. The whole variable domain, filled in from reference TRBV2 and TRBJ2-2, reads EPEVTQTPSHQVTQMGQEVILRCVPISNHLYFYWYRQILGQKVEFLVSFYNNEISEKSEIFDDQFSVERPDGSNFTLKIRSTKLEDSAMYFCASKGTNTGELFFGEGSRLTVL.

The chain carries TRBV5-4 and TRBJ1-2; tentative D call: TRBD1 (6 bases). Germline assignment: CDR1 SGHNT and CDR2 YYREEE (reference sequence). The CDR3 runs 13 residues. V was trimmed by 3 bases and J by 6 bases, leaving 12 bases between them. CDR3 region: CASSSSGTHGYTF. The CDR3 DNA reads TGTGCCAGCAGCTCTTCCGGGACACATGGCTACACCTTC. The full variable domain, completed using reference TRBV5-4 and TRBJ1-2, is ETGVTQSPTHLIKTRGQQVTLRCSSQSGHNTVSWYQQALGQGPQFIFQYYREEENGRGNFPPRFSGLQFPNYSSELNVNALELDDSALYLCASSSSGTHGYTFGSGTRLTVV.

This chain joins TRBV19 and TRBJ2-1; 7 bases line up with TRBD1. After removal of 4 bases from V and 3 bases from J, the junction contained 6 bases not matched to a gene. There are 15 residues in the CDR3. Germline V lookup: CDR1 LNHDA, CDR2 SQIVND (reference sequence). The CDR3 sequence: CASSNPAGGYNEQFF. The CDR3 bases are TGTGCCAGTAGTAACCCCGCAGGGGGCTACAATGAGCAGTTCTTC.

This clone was picked up one time. This sample also contains other DNA sequences that code for the same CDR3. The V call is TRBV9, the J call TRBJ2-3, with a possible D match to TRBD2 (6 bases). This CDR3 spans 16 amino acids. Trimming pared 2 bases from V and 3 bases from J, leaving 16 bases between. Germline CDR1 is SGDLS and CDR2 is YYNGEE. Here the CDR3 DNA reads TGTGCCAGCAGCGTTGCCGGCGGGGAAGGGACAGATACGCAGTATTTT. This codes for CASSVAGGEGTDTQYF.

The gene calls are TRBV7-9 and TRBJ1-2; TRBD1 matches at 8 bases. With 5 bases clipped from V and 6 bases from J, the junction kept 5 bases outside the gene matches. In germline, CDR1 is SEHNR, CDR2 FQNEAQ (reference sequence). The CDR3 spans 13 residues. This chain's CDR3 is CASSPKTGDGYTF. The CDR3 bases are TGTGCCAGCAGCCCGAAGACAGGGGATGGCTACACCTTC.

The chain combines TRBV6-4 with TRBJ2-7; TRBD2 is a possible D gene (5 bases). In germline, CDR1 is MRHNA, CDR2 SNTAGT. This CDR3 is built from 14 residues. V was pared by 5 bases and J by 7 bases, with 18 bases between. The CDR3 is CASSPSRRGPEQYF. DNA of the CDR3: TGTGCCAGCAGTCCATCCCGACGGGGTCCGGAGCAGTACTTC.